This T cell receptor (beta chain) was found in a study of cytomegalovirus exposure and HLA in healthy donors. Study findings and constraints: In all likelihood, a cluster of highly shared sequence variants was a sequencing artifact. Some public TCRs appeared in many individuals, while most sequences were rare. A later analysis showed HLA-associated TCR beta chains outstripping equally common others in clonal expansion.

Concerning this clone: Its antigen is not known.

A multiplex PCR was run with 60 Vbeta primers and 13 Jbeta primers. In the authors' methods: In a later analysis, of some 80 million unique beta chains, about 11 million appeared in at least two donors. Sequenced by immunoSEQ multiplex PCR; TCRdb stores in-frame clones only, minus some. V and J calls and clone size are as listed in that table; D and trimming were resolved from the DNA. The data hold about 95,000 clones, with about two thirds observed a single time. The germline V and J ends were trimmed by 7 bases and 10 bases, with 21 bases remaining between them. From germline, CDR1 is SQVTM and CDR2 ANQGSEA. CDR3 size: 13 residues.

The V gene is TRBV29-1, the J gene TRBJ2-3, with D tentatively TRBD2 (5 bases). The clonotype originates from a man aged 55 to 69 in good health and CMV-seronegative. Sequencing was carried out using PBMCs. In DNA form, the CDR3 reads TGCAGCGGCGACTATCCCCGTCATGAGGCGCAGTATTTT. As protein: CSGDYPRHEAQYF.